This T cell receptor (beta chain) is from a study of cytomegalovirus exposure and HLA in healthy donors. This clone was seen a few times. One junction end disagrees with the germline gene, perhaps due to a read error. CDR3 length: 16 amino acids. Germline loops: CDR1 MNHNY, CDR2 SVGAGI (reference sequence). Both 60 Vbeta primers and 13 Jbeta primers went into the PCR. Sequencing used immunoSEQ multiplex PCR; TCRdb keeps in-frame clones, though not all of them. The repertoire has roughly 100,000 clones, roughly two thirds of them found once; the top ten carry roughly 2.8%. The sample consisted of PBMCs. V and J are TRBV6-6 and TRBJ2-1; tentatively, D is TRBD2 (6 bases). The sequence was obtained from a female donor in good health and CMV-seronegative. CDR3 in DNA: TGTGCCAGCAGCTACTTTACTAGCCCGCCCGACAATGAGCAGTTCTTC. As protein: CASSYFTSPPDNEQFF.